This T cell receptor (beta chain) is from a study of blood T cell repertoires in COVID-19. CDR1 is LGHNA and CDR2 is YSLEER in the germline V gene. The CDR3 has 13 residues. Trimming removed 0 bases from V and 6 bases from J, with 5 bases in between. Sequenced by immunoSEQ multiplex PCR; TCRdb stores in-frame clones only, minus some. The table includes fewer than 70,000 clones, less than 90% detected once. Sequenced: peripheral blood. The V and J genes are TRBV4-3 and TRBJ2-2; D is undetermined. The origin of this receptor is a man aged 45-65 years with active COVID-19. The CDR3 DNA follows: TGCGCCAGCAGCCAAGACCGGGCCGGGGAGCTGTTTTTT. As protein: CASSQDRAGELFF.